These T cell receptor beta chains were read from a single sample in a study of blood T cell repertoires in COVID-19. Method: immunoSEQ multiplex PCR; TCRdb's copy keeps in-frame clones and lacks some. This table has around 98,000 clones, around nine tenths appearing once. The specimen sequenced was peripheral blood. All receptors come from a man in his sixties or seventies with acute or convalescent COVID-19. Both conserved end residues are part of each CDR3.

j_gene	v_gene	CDR3aa
TRBJ2-7	TRBV7-3	CASSLRGGGRYEQYF
TRBJ1-1	TRBV4-2	CASTNGLYTEAFF
TRBJ2-2	TRBV10-2	CASGGVAGGRTGELFF
TRBJ2-5	TRBV19	CASSIQGAGETQYF
TRBJ1-1	TRBV27	CASRRNTEAFF
TRBJ1-1	TRBV3-1/TRBV3-2	CASSQEISRGTEAFF
TRBJ1-1	TRBV10-3	CAIRQLPNTEAFF
TRBJ1-6	TRBV27	CASSPAFDRGNSPLHF
TRBJ2-5	TRBV29-1	CSVVGGQGGPETQYF
TRBJ2-3	TRBV5-1	CATGAGLSGTDTQYF
TRBJ1-1	TRBV28	CASSLWGRGITEAFF
TRBJ2-7	TRBV10-3	CAISESAVNRGREQYF
TRBJ1-2	TRBV7-9	CASSKRAQGVGGYTF
TRBJ1-5	TRBV29-1	CSVAGDSNQPQHF
TRBJ2-7	TRBV9	CASSVDPGTGPRNEQYF
TRBJ1-3	TRBV28	CASRSTGTFGNTIYF
TRBJ1-6	TRBV12-3/TRBV12-4	CASSFGTSSPLHF
TRBJ2-3	TRBV6-5	CASRPSGTDTQYF
TRBJ1-2	TRBV3-1/TRBV3-2	CASRQGRYGYTF
TRBJ1-4	TRBV6-6	CASSFTGTGGEKLFF
TRBJ2-4	TRBV5-4	CASSVPGGERAKNIQYF
TRBJ1-2	TRBV28	CASSLGGVYGYTF
TRBJ1-1	TRBV14	CASSQMRTNTEAFF
TRBJ1-5	TRBV28	CASSETGGNQPQHF
TRBJ1-3	TRBV5-1	CASSLGTAGNTIYF
TRBJ1-5	TRBV2	CASTPGFSNQPQHF
TRBJ1-2	TRBV3-1/TRBV3-2	CASSQGRQDGYTF
TRBJ1-3	TRBV10-3	CAISEDRDGDSGNTIYF
TRBJ2-1	TRBV18	CASSHSSGRDNEQFF
TRBJ2-3	TRBV9	CASSVGLARTDTQYF
TRBJ2-7	TRBV15	CATSRDPGLAVSYEQYF
TRBJ1-2	TRBV5-4	CASSLAGLGEGGYTF
TRBJ2-3	TRBV13	CASSLDFGGRGDTQYF
TRBJ1-2	TRBV6-6	CASSYSTVDGYTF
TRBJ1-6	TRBV7-8	CASRPIRTGNPVALHF
TRBJ2-1	TRBV27	CASSWLSAGVHNEQFF
TRBJ1-2	TRBV19	CASNPGGVQGQSGYTF
TRBJ2-7	TRBV9	CASSVGLAGDSYEQYF
TRBJ1-1	TRBV6-1	CASSEVTGVNTEAFF
TRBJ2-2	TRBV19	CASSIGGGTGELFF
TRBJ1-1	TRBV19	CASSIDRGTEAFF
TRBJ1-5	TRBV6-5	CASTRDNNQPQHF
TRBJ1-2	TRBV2	CASTLDRSMSGYTF
TRBJ1-3	TRBV3-1/TRBV3-2	CASSPQGGQNTIYF
TRBJ1-2	TRBV7-8	CASSPGGPDYTF
TRBJ2-3	TRBV7-2	CASSLSRGGGPQADTQYF
TRBJ1-2	TRBV6-5	CASSYRGGYTF
TRBJ1-6	TRBV5-1	CASSPDSTNSPLHF
TRBJ2-7	TRBV7-2	CASSRTSREQYF
TRBJ2-2	TRBV11-3	CASSFGDHRGRAGELFF
TRBJ2-2	TRBV19	CASSAPGTPGELFF
TRBJ1-6	TRBV5-1	CASSLGQGGNSPLHF
TRBJ1-5	TRBV21-1	CASSKGQYSNQPQHF